This T cell receptor beta chain emerged from a study of cytomegalovirus exposure and HLA in healthy donors. About the research overall: A prior analysis found fewer than 120 million unique TCR beta sequences from around 180 million T cells. Study outcomes and limitations: The number of N-insertions in an Asian-associated ancestry cluster was reportedly below the approximately 700-donor mean in a later analysis. Using the classifier, cytomegalovirus status was reportedly diagnosed with high specificity and sensitivity.

About this clone itself: Its specificity is unknown.

This PCR relied on a set of 60 Vbeta primers and 13 Jbeta primers. Some clones are missing from TCRdb's copy, which holds only in-frame ones; the method was immunoSEQ multiplex PCR. In all, the sample yields around 140,000 clones. The CDR3 is made up of 16 amino acids. J gave up 6 bases and V 4 bases, and 12 bases lay outside the gene matches. The germline gives CDR1 SGDLS, CDR2 YYNGEE. This receptor was obtained from a male donor in good health and CMV-seronegative. V usage is TRBV9 and J usage is TRBJ2-7; TRBD2 agrees at 11 bases. Source material: PBMCs. This CDR3 is CASSNDPVAGGGEQYF. The CDR3 nucleotides read TGTGCCAGCAGCAATGACCCGGTAGCGGGAGGGGGCGAGCAGTACTTC.